This TCR beta chain was captured in a study of control samples from healthy donors and cancer patients. This CDR3 contains 12 residues. Germline values: CDR1 MNHNY, CDR2 SVGAGI (reference sequence). Trimming stripped 5 bases from V and 10 bases from J, with 12 bases between. Sequencing used immunoSEQ multiplex PCR; TCRdb keeps in-frame clones, though not all of them. The repertoire consists of 100,000 or so clones, with just over 90% occurring once and the leading ten covering over 2%. The clonotype originates from a woman aged 18-35 years in good health. Sequenced input: blood. The chain combines TRBV6-6 with TRBJ2-1; D remains unclear. The CDR3 loop is CASSPLSKEQFF. The CDR3 region has the DNA TGTGCCAGCAGTCCCCTATCGAAGGAGCAGTTCTTC.